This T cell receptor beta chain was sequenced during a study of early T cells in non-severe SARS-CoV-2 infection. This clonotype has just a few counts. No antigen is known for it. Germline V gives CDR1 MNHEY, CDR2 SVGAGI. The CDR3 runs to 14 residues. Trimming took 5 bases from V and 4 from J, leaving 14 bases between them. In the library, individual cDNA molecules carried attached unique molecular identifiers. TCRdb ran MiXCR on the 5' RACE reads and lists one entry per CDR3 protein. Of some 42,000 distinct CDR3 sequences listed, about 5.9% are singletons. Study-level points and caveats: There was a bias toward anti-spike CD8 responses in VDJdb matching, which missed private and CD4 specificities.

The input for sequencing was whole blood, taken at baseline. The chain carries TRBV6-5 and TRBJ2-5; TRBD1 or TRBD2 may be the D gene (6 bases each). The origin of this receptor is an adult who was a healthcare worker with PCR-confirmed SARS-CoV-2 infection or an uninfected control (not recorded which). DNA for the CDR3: TGTGCCAGCAGTCCGCAGGGGAGGAGAGAGACCCAGTACTTC. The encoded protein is CASSPQGRRETQYF.